These T cell receptor beta chains were read from a single sample in a study of OX40 agonist ivuxolimab in advanced cancers. Method: immunoSEQ multiplex PCR; TCRdb's copy keeps in-frame clones and lacks some. The table has roughly 20,000 clones, 83% seen once. Sequences were derived from CD4+ or CD8+ T cells sorted from blood, sampled in a trial of the OX40 agonist ivuxolimab. The receptor set was obtained from an adult with an advanced solid tumor such as melanoma, head and neck, liver or kidney cancer. Each CDR3 is given without its conserved first and last residue. Clone size is given for some rows only: seen once, a few or many times, or a class if the clone is expanded.

>TRBJ2-7|TRBV13|-
ASSLFGGLRAYEQY
>TRBJ2-2|TRBV4-1|-
ASSQVAGQNTGELF
>TRBJ2-7|TRBV27|few
ASYASSYEQY
>TRBJ2-7|TRBV23-1|-
ASHNRQGKQY
>TRBJ1-1|TRBV11-3|-
ASSLGGTGMNTEAF
>TRBJ1-2|TRBV5-1|-
ASSLSWERGYT
>TRBJ2-3|TRBV19|medium-sized
ASQAPDTQY
>TRBJ2-7|TRBV4-1|-
ASSQEGTGSYGQY
>TRBJ1-2|TRBV6-1|-
ASSERGQGAGYT
>TRBJ1-3|TRBV5-8|few
ASSLDGTSGNTIY
>TRBJ2-7|TRBV6-1|-
ASSEGTSGYYEQY
>TRBJ1-1|TRBV29-1|-
SVRTDEAF
>TRBJ1-2|TRBV6-5|-
ASSYGLGLYGYT
>TRBJ2-3|TRBV28|-
ASSLSPSGRGDTQY
>TRBJ2-3|TRBV18|-
ASSPTSGRASDTQY
>TRBJ2-7|TRBV28|-
ASRDTGGSYEQY
>TRBJ2-5|TRBV9|-
ASSDWGETQY
>TRBJ1-4|TRBV27|-
ASSHRVATNEKLF
>TRBJ2-1|TRBV27|-
ASSPGTNEQF
>TRBJ2-3|TRBV27|-
ASSLAPSTDTQY
>TRBJ2-3|TRBV6-4|-
ASSEALAGRSTDTQY
>TRBJ1-4|TRBV29-1|once
SVEGGPNEKLF
>TRBJ1-4|TRBV4-1|-
ASSQPGTGRGEKLF
>TRBJ2-2|TRBV18|-
ASSPLDDSTGELF
>TRBJ2-2|TRBV7-2|-
ASSSNQATGELF
>TRBJ1-1|TRBV7-3|-
ASSLISLGRTMDTEAF
>TRBJ1-5|TRBV19|-
ASRVGGNQPQH
>TRBJ2-1|TRBV11-3|-
ASSLGASAQAYNEQF
>TRBJ1-1|TRBV6-5|-
ASSYGGRGAEAF
>TRBJ2-1|TRBV11-2|-
ASSLAGGQF
>TRBJ1-1|TRBV6-6|-
ASSQWVPGEAF
>TRBJ2-2|TRBV2|many
ASPVVGANTGELF
>TRBJ2-2|TRBV6-1|few
ASSEAGRGSGELF
>TRBJ2-5|TRBV28|few
ASSLTGGKETQY
>TRBJ2-5|TRBV7-9|-
ASSWAGSGETQY
>TRBJ2-1|TRBV11-1|-
ASRDTTLNNEQF
>TRBJ1-1|TRBV7-8|-
ASSPWTGEATEAF
>TRBJ2-7|TRBV29-1|-
SVEEGTTGGVYEQY
>TRBJ1-2|TRBV12-5|-
ASGLGTGGLGYT
>TRBJ1-3|TRBV6-5|once
ASSYFANSGNTIY
>TRBJ2-7|TRBV23-1|-
ASSPIRGAWEQY
>TRBJ2-6|TRBV19|once
ASSPERDAGANVLT
>TRBJ2-1|TRBV29-1|-
SGGTASSYNEQF
>TRBJ2-5|TRBV9|-
ASSTWGGETQY
>TRBJ2-4|TRBV19|-
ASRMGGQGVPRPAKNIQY
>TRBJ1-2|TRBV6-5|-
ASSYDERGYT
>TRBJ1-1|TRBV9|-
ASSAGRFTEAF
>TRBJ1-6|TRBV7-6|-
ASSLGDSTYNSPLH